This TCR beta chain is from a study of blood T cell repertoires in COVID-19. The overall study: T cells, B-cell-depleted T cells, or PBMCs provided the cDNA or gDNA that served as material.

Generated by immunoSEQ multiplex PCR, the TCRdb table keeps only in-frame clones and is missing some. The data hold roughly 200,000 clones, with around 90% observed a single time. Study members were between roughly 18 and 100 years old and lived in 24 US regions. Each participant's cohort was designated according to participant-reported clinical history. The sequenced material came from PBMCs or T cells enriched from blood (not recorded which). This receptor was taken from a man aged 25 to 40 in a cohort exposed to, infected with or recovered from COVID-19 (not recorded which).

The CDR3: CASSPFPSGSSFEQYF. CDR3 nucleotide sequence: TGCGCCAGCAGCCCTTTCCCTAGCGGGAGTTCTTTCGAGCAGTACTTC. The V call is TRBV5-1, the J call TRBJ2-7; 10 bases fit TRBD2. Germline CDR1 is SGHRS and CDR2 is YFSETQ. The CDR3 runs 16 residues. The trim removed 4 bases at V and 6 bases at J, leaving 13 bases unmatched.